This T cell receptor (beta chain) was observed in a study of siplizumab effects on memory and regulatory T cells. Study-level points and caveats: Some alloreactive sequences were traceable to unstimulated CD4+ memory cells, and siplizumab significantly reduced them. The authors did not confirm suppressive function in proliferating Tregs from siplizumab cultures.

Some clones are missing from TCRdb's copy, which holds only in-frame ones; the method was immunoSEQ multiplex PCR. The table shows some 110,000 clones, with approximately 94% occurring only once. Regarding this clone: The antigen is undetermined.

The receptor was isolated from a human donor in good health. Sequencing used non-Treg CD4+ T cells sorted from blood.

The CDR3 nucleotides are TGTGCCATCAGTCAGCGGGGGGACACAGATACGCAGTATTTT. Residues: CAISQRGDTDTQYF. V is TRBV10-3 and J is TRBJ2-3; 9 bases are shared with TRBD2. This CDR3 has 14 residues. The V gene end was trimmed by 5 bases and the J gene end by 2 bases; junction bases not matched to a gene: 2. Germline CDR1 and CDR2: ENHRY and SYGVKD.